This T cell receptor beta chain was retrieved from a study of OX40 agonist ivuxolimab in advanced cancers. Study summary: The dose-escalation cohort was approximately 80% male, with a mean age of about 58 years, ranging about 23 to 79.

Per germline, CDR1 SNHLY and CDR2 FYNNEI. V lost 3 bases, J lost 1 base, and 4 bases stayed unmatched. There are 16 residues in the CDR3. Note on this clone: Its antigen is as yet unknown.

Collection of blood occurred at baseline, at cycle 4 day 1, and at cycle 7 day 1. Using immunoSEQ multiplex PCR, the repertoire was profiled, and TCRdb retains in-frame clones only, with some absent. The sample includes about 46,000 clones, 87% of them seen just once. General observations from the study: Partial responders receiving 0.1-3.0 mg/kg showed among the lowest clonal expansion.

This TCR came from an adult with an advanced solid tumor such as melanoma, head and neck, liver or kidney cancer. The source was CD4+ or CD8+ T cells sorted from blood, collected in a trial of the OX40 agonist ivuxolimab. The chain links TRBV2 to TRBJ1-5; the match to TRBD1 covers 9 bases. Here the CDR3 reads CASSDGGQGSNQPQHF. In DNA form, the CDR3 reads TGTGCCAGCAGTGACGGAGGACAGGGGAGCAATCAGCCCCAGCATTTT.